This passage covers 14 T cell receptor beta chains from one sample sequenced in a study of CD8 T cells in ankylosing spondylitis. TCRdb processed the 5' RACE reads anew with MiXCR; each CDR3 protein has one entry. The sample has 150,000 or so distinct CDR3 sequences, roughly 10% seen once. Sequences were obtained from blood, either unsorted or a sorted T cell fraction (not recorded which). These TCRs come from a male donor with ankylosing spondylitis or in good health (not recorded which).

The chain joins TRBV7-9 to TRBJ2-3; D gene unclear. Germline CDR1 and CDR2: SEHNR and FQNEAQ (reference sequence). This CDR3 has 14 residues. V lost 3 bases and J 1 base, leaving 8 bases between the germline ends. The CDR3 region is CASSFLSGTDTQYF. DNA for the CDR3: TGTGCCAGCAGCTTTTTATCGGGCACAGATACGCAGTATTTT. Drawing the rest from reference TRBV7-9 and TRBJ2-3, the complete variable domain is DTGVSQNPRHKITKRGQNVTFRCDPISEHNRLYWYRQTLGQGPEFLTYFQNEAQLEKSRLLSDRFSAERPKGSFSTLEIQRTEQGDSAMYLCASSFLSGTDTQYFGPGTRLTVL.

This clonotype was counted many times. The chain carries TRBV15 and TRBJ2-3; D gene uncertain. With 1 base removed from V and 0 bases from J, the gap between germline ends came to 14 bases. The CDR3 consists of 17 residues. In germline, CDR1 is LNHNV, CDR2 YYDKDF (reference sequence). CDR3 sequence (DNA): TGTGCCACCAGCAGAGCGACAAACCTCTTGAGCACAGATACGCAGTATTTT. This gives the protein CATSRATNLLSTDTQYF.

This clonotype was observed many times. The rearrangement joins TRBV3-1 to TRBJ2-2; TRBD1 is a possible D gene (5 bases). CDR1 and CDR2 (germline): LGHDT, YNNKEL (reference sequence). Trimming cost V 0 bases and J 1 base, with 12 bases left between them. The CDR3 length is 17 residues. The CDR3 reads CASSQENRIKNTGELFF. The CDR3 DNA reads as TGTGCCAGCAGCCAAGAGAACAGGATCAAGAACACCGGGGAGCTGTTTTTT.

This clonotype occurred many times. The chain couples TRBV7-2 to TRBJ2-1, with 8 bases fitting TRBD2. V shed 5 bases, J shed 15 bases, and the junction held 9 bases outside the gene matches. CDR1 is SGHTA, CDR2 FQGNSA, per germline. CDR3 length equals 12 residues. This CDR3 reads CASSPGGREAFF. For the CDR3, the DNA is TGTGCCAGCAGCCCGGGAGGGCGGGAGGCGTTCTTC.

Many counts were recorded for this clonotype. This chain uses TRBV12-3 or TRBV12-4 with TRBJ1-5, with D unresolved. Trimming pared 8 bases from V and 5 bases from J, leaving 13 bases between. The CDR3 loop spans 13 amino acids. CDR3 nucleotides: TGTGCCAGCTTGTCGGGCCCGGATCAGCCCCAGCATTTT. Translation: CASLSGPDQPQHF.

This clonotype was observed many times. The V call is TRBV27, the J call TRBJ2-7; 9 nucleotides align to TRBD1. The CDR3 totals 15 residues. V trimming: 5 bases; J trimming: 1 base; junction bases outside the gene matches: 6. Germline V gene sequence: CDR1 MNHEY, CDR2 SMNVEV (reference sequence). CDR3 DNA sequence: TGTGCCAGCAGTCCAACAGGGGGCGCTTCCTACGAGCAGTACTTC. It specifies CASSPTGGASYEQYF.

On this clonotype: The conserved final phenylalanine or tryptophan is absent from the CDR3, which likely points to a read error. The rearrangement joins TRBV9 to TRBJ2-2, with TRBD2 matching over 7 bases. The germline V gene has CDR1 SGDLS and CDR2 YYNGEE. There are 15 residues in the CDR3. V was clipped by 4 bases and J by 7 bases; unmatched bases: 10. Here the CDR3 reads CASSPGLVFGGELFL. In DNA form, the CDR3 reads TGTGCCAGCAGCCCTGGACTAGTTTTTGGCGGGGAGCTGTTTCTT.

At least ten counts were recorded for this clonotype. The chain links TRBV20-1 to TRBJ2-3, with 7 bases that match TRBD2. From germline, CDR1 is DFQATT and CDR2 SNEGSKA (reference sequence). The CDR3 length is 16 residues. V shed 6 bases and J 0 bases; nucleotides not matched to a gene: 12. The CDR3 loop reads CSAHPRLARSTDTQYF. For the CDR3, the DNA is TGCAGTGCCCATCCCCGACTAGCACGAAGCACAGATACGCAGTATTTT.

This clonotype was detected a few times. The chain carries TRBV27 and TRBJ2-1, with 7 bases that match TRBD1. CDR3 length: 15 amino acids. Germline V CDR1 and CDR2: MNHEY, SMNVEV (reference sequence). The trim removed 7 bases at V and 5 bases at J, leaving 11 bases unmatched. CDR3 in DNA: TGTGCCAGCACCATGACCACAGGGGCTGACAATGAGCAGTTCTTC. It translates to CASTMTTGADNEQFF.

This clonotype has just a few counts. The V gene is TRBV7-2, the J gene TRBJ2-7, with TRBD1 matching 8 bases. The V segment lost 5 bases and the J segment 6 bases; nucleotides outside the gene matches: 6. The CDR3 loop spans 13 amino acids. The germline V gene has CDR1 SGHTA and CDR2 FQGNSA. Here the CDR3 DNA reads TGTGCCAGCAGCCGGGGACAGGTGGGCGAGCAGTACTTC. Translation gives CASSRGQVGEQYF.

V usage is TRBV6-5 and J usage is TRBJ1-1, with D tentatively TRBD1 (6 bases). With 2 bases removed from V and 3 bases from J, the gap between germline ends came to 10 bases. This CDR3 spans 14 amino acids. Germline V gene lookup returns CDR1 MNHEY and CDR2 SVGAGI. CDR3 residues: CASSYGTRHTEAFF. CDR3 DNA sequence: TGTGCCAGCAGTTACGGGACAAGACACACTGAAGCTTTCTTT.

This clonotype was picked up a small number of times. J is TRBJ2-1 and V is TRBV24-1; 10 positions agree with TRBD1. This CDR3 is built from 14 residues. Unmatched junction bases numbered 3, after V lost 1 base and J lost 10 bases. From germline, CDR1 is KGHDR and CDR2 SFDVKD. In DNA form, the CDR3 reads TGTGCCACCAGTGATTTTGGGACAGGGGCAGAGCAGTTCTTC. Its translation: CATSDFGTGAEQFF.

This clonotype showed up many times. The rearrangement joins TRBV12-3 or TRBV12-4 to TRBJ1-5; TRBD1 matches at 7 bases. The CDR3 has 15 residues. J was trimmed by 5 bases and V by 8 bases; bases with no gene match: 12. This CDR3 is CASLFGRGVHQPQHF. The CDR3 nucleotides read TGTGCCAGCCTGTTTGGCAGGGGGGTCCATCAGCCCCAGCATTTT.

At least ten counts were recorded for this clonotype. CDR3 amino acids: CASSLGGSGLNEQFF. The CDR3 nucleotides are TGTGCCAGCAGTTTAGGAGGGTCGGGGTTAAATGAGCAGTTCTTC. The chain combines TRBV12-3 or TRBV12-4 with TRBJ2-1; tentative D call: TRBD2 (5 bases). This CDR3 region has 15 residues. The V end was cut by 1 base, the J end by 7 bases, with 14 bases between.